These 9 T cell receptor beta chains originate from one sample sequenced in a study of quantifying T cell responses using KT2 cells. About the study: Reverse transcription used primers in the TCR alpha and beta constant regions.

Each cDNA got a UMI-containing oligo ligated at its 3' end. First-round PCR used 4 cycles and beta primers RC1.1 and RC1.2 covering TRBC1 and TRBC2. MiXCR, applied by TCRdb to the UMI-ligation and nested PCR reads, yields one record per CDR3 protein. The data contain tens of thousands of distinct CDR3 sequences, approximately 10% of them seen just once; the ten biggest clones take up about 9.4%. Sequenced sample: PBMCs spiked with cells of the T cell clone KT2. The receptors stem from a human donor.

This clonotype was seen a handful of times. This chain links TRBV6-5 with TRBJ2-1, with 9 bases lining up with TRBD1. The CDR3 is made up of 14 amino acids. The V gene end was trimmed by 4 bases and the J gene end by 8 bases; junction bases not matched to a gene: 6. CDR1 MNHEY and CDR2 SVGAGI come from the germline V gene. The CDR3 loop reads CASSLRTGEYEQFF. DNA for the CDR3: TGTGCCAGCAGTTTAAGGACAGGGGAGTATGAGCAGTTCTTC.

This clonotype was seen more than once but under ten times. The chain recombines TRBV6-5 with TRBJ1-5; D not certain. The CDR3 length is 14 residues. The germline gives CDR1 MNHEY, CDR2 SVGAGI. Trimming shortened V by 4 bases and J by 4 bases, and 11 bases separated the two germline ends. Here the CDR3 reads CASSSPRENQPQHF. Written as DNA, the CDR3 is TGTGCCAGCAGTTCACCGCGGGAAAATCAGCCCCAGCATTTT.

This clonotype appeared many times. This chain's CDR3 is CASSQEDNTGANVLTF. CDR3 DNA sequence: TGTGCCAGCAGCCAAGAGGATAATACTGGGGCCAACGTCCTGACTTTC. The chain is built from TRBV4-2 and TRBJ2-6; D unclear. The CDR3 is made up of 16 amino acids. V lost 0 bases to trimming and J lost 2 bases, with 8 bases between them. Germline V lookup: CDR1 LGHNA, CDR2 YNFKEQ.

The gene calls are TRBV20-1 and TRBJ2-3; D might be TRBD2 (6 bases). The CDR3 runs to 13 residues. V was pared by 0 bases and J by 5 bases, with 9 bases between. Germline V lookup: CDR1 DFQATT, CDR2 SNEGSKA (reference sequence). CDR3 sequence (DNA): TGCAGTGCTAGAGATGGGGGGAGAGATACGCAGTATTTT. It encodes CSARDGGRDTQYF.

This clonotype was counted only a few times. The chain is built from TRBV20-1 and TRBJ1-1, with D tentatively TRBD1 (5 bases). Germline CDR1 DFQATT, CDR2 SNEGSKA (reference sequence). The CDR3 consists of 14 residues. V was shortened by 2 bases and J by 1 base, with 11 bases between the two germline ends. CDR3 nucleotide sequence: TGCAGTGCTAGACGACCCGACAGGAACACTGAAGCTTTCTTT. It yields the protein CSARRPDRNTEAFF.

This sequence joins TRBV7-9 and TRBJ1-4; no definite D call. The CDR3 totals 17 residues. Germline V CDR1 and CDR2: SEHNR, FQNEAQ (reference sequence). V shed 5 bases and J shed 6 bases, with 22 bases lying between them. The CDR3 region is CASSLKSGNFLDEKLFF. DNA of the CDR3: TGTGCCAGCAGCCTAAAGAGTGGAAACTTCCTGGATGAAAAACTGTTTTTT.

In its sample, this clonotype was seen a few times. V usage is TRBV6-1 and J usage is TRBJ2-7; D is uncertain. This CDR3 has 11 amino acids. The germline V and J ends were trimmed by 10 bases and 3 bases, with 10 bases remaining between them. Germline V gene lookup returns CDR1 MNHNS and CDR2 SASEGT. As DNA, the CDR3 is TGTGCCACCGGGCAGTTCTACGAGCAGTACTTC. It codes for CATGQFYEQYF.

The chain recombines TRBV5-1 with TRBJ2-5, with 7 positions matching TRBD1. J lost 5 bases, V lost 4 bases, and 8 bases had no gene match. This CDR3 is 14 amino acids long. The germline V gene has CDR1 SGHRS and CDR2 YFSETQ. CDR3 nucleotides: TGCGCCAGCAGCCGAGGACAGGCGAAGGAGACCCAGTACTTC. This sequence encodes CASSRGQAKETQYF.

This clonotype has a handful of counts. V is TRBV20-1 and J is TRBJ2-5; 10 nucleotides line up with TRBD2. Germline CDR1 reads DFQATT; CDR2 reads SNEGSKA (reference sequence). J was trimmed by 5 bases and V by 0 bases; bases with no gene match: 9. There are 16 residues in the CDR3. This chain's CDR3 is CSARDPLAGYGETQYF. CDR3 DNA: TGCAGTGCTAGAGACCCACTAGCGGGATACGGGGAGACCCAGTACTTC.